The table lists the clone carrying this TCR beta chain with many counts. Its antigen is currently unknown. Quantitative 5'-RACE was performed with molecular barcodes, and it yielded the TCR beta libraries. MiXCR, applied by TCRdb to the 5' RACE reads, yields one record per CDR3 protein. This sample yields fewer than 550,000 distinct CDR3 sequences, of which approximately 5.3% are seen a single time; 3.5% belongs to the top ten. This entry belongs to a study of CD8 T cells in ankylosing spondylitis. Findings and caveats of the study: Past studies reported some motif variants in reactive arthritis synovial fluid and blood. Disease-associated clones were reportedly significantly overrepresented in matched ankylosing spondylitis synovial fluid. Those disease-linked clones were CD8+; they were also relatively rare in peripheral blood. A motif in TCR beta, a set of eight highly homologous variants, appeared characteristic of ankylosing spondylitis blood.

The origin of this receptor is a male donor with ankylosing spondylitis. Specimen: blood, either unsorted or a sorted T cell fraction (not recorded which).

In DNA form, the CDR3 reads TGTGCCAGCAGCCCAGGGCCCTTGGGGCGCGGCTACACCTTC. Protein product: CASSPGPLGRGYTF. The V and J genes are TRBV27 and TRBJ1-2; D perhaps matches TRBD1 (5 bases). Deletions cut 6 bases from V and 8 bases from J, with 19 bases between. Per germline, CDR1 MNHEY and CDR2 SMNVEV (reference sequence). The CDR3 runs 14 residues.